This record covers a single T cell receptor (beta chain). No infections or other immune events were documented during collection. Using immunoSEQ multiplex PCR, the repertoire was profiled, and TCRdb retains in-frame clones only, with some absent. The data show about 58,000 clones, with roughly 90% seen just once and roughly 3.5% held by the top ten. V was cut by 1 base and J by 1 base, with 16 bases left in between. Looked up from germline, CDR1 is LGHNA and CDR2 is YSLEER. The CDR3 loop spans 18 amino acids. This sample was included in a study of identifying expanded T cells in peripheral blood. The chain has TRBV4-3 and TRBJ1-4; D possibly corresponds to TRBD1 (6 bases). The clonotype originates from a person aged 18 to 70 in good health. The sequenced sample consisted of blood. CDR3 coding DNA: TGCGCCAGCAGCCAAGTGGGCAGGGGAGGCTTAACTAATGAAAAACTGTTTTTT. The encoded protein is CASSQVGRGGLTNEKLFF.